This TCR beta chain was identified during a study of T cells after yellow fever vaccination. The V gene lost 2 bases and the J gene lost 5 bases, with 7 bases spanning the gap. CDR3 length: 12 residues. The V gene's germline CDR1 is SGHTA and CDR2 FQGNSA. They built TCR cDNA with 5'RACE template switching, a step that put in a universal primer site and UMIs. TCRdb re-called the 5' RACE reads through MiXCR, storing one row per CDR3 protein. The sample shows approximately 150,000 distinct CDR3 sequences, about 6% of them seen only once. This clonotype was detected many times. The V and J genes are TRBV7-2 and TRBJ2-7, with TRBD2 as a possible D gene (5 bases). The specimen was CD4+ T cells sorted from PBMCs, collected on the day of the first yellow fever vaccination. The TCR was taken from a man aged 18 to 30 who received the YFV17D yellow fever vaccine. The CDR3 region is CASSLYGNEQYF. DNA for the CDR3: TGTGCCAGCAGCTTATACGGGAACGAGCAGTACTTC.